A single sample gave rise to the 29 T cell receptor beta chains below, sequenced in a study of T cells of healthy individuals. TCRdb re-derived calls from the 5' RACE reads in MiXCR, one entry per CDR3 protein. The repertoire holds more than 85,000 distinct CDR3 sequences, with approximately 18% as singletons. These receptor sequences come from a human donor in good health.

DNA for the CDR3: TGTGCCAGCAGCCCCGTCGGGCAGACCGGGGAGCTGTTTTTT. Amino acids: CASSPVGQTGELFF. This chain uses TRBV7-2 with TRBJ2-2, with D hard to call. This CDR3 region has 14 residues. V was clipped by 5 bases and J by 5 bases, with 12 bases between them. Germline V gene sequence: CDR1 SGHTA, CDR2 FQGNSA. The entire variable domain, with the rest obtained from reference TRBV7-2 and TRBJ2-2, is as follows: GAGVSQSPSNKVTEKGKDVELRCDPISGHTALYWYRQSLGQGLEFLIYFQGNSAPDKSGLPSDRFSAERTGGSVSTLTIQRTQQEDSAVYLCASSPVGQTGELFFGEGSRLTVL.

This clonotype was counted a few times. The V gene is TRBV4-3, the J gene TRBJ1-5; unclear D gene. V was pared by 0 bases and J by 1 base, with 7 bases between. The germline V gene encodes CDR1 LGHNA and CDR2 YSLEER. The CDR3 totals 15 residues. The CDR3 protein is CASSQDALSNQPQHF. The DNA for the CDR3 is TGCGCCAGCAGCCAAGATGCATTGAGCAATCAGCCCCAGCATTTT.

J is TRBJ1-2 and V is TRBV4-1; D call uncertain. The germline gives CDR1 MGHRA, CDR2 YSYEKL. The CDR3 is 16 amino acids. V lost 4 bases and J 0 bases, leaving 15 bases between the germline ends. This chain's CDR3 is CASSLRQLTSNYGYTF. The CDR3 bases are TGCGCCAGCAGCCTCCGTCAGCTAACCTCTAACTATGGCTACACCTTC.

Here the CDR3 DNA reads TGTGCCACCAGTGACCTTGGGCATAATGAGCAGTTCTTC. Its protein product is CATSDLGHNEQFF. The chain recombines TRBV24-1 with TRBJ2-1; D is unclear. V dropped 4 bases and J dropped 7 bases, with 10 bases sitting between them. The length of the CDR3 is 13 residues. Germline V lookup: CDR1 KGHDR, CDR2 SFDVKD.

This clonotype was observed a handful of times. The chain carries TRBV12-3 or TRBV12-4 and TRBJ2-6; no definite D call. With 3 bases removed from V and 2 bases from J, the gap between germline ends came to 11 bases. This CDR3 comprises 16 residues. For the CDR3, the DNA is TGTGCCAGCAGTTTCTCGTCGGCAGCTGGGGCCAACGTCCTGACTTTC. This gives the protein CASSFSSAAGANVLTF.

This clonotype turned up a few times. The chain uses TRBV4-2 and TRBJ2-1, with 9 bases lining up with TRBD2. The CDR3 totals 18 residues. Germline CDR1 LGHNA, CDR2 YNFKEQ. The junction had 7 bases not matched to a gene; V was cut back by 1 base and J by 0 bases. This chain's CDR3 is CASSQGRGGGSSYNEQFF. CDR3 nucleotide sequence: TGTGCCAGCAGCCAAGGTCGCGGGGGGGGAAGCTCCTACAATGAGCAGTTCTTC.

The chain is built from TRBV12-3 or TRBV12-4 and TRBJ2-7; D might be TRBD1 (6 bases). V lost 6 bases and J lost 2, with 11 bases in between. The CDR3 runs to 13 residues. CDR3 bases: TGTGCCAGCAGCATACAGGGAACCTACGAGCAGTACTTC. Translation gives CASSIQGTYEQYF.

V gene TRBV20-1 combines with J gene TRBJ2-7, with D maybe TRBD1 (6 bases). This CDR3 is built from 14 residues. V lost 0 bases and J 4 bases, leaving 13 bases between the germline ends. The germline V gene encodes CDR1 DFQATT and CDR2 SNEGSKA (reference sequence). The CDR3 protein is CSARDPRGRYEQYF. In DNA form, the CDR3 reads TGCAGTGCTAGAGATCCCAGGGGCCGTTACGAGCAGTACTTC.

This chain uses TRBV28 with TRBJ2-5, with 9 bases matching TRBD2. Trimming removed 6 bases from V and 5 bases from J; junction bases left unmatched: 1. The CDR3 has 12 amino acids. The germline V gene encodes CDR1 MDHEN and CDR2 SYDVKM. The CDR3 protein is CASRSGRETQYF. As DNA, the CDR3 is TGTGCCAGCAGGAGCGGGAGGGAGACCCAGTACTTC.

The table lists this clonotype with many counts. V and J are TRBV6-4 and TRBJ2-3; TRBD2 is a possible D gene (5 bases). The CDR3 consists of 14 residues. Per the germline V gene, CDR1 is MRHNA and CDR2 is SNTAGT. Trimming left V 5 bases short and J 6 bases short, with 15 bases between. The CDR3 DNA reads as TGTGCCAGCAGTAAGGACTCGAACGTGGATACGCAGTATTTT. The encoded protein is CASSKDSNVDTQYF.

This clonotype showed up many times. The chain links TRBV12-3 or TRBV12-4 to TRBJ2-2; D ambiguous. V was pared by 2 bases and J by 6 bases, with 10 bases between. The CDR3 totals 14 residues. CDR3 nucleotide sequence: TGTGCCAGCAGTTTAAGGGCCTATGCCGGGGAGCTGTTTTTT. Amino acids: CASSLRAYAGELFF.

The J gene is TRBJ2-5, the V gene TRBV7-9; D may be TRBD1 (7 bases). The CDR3 consists of 14 residues. With 5 bases removed from V and 4 bases from J, the gap between germline ends came to 14 bases. Looked up from germline, CDR1 is SEHNR and CDR2 is FQNEAQ (reference sequence). The CDR3 protein is CASSMRDSVETQYF. CDR3 DNA: TGTGCCAGCAGCATGCGGGACAGTGTAGAGACCCAGTACTTC.

The CDR3: CASSLEYF. CDR3 in DNA: TGTGCCAGCAGTTTAGAGTACTTC. V usage is TRBV27 and J usage is TRBJ2-4; no clear D. CDR1 and CDR2 (germline): MNHEY, SMNVEV (reference sequence). V was clipped by 2 bases and J by 14 bases, with 1 base between them. The CDR3 runs 8 residues.

This clonotype has more than one count but fewer than ten. The chain joins TRBV21-1 to TRBJ2-7; no check of the table's D call, TRBD1, against the DNA was made. TRBV21-1 corresponds to a pseudogene. The CDR3 is made up of 17 amino acids. The CDR3 region is CASSKRIKEDRGYEQYF. CDR3 sequence (DNA): TGTGCCAGCAGCAAACGCATTAAAGAGGACAGGGGCTACGAGCAGTACTTC.

The rearrangement links TRBV14 to TRBJ2-2; D gene unclear. Germline lookup yields CDR1 SGHDN and CDR2 FVKESK. The CDR3 loop spans 12 amino acids. Trimming shortened V by 3 bases and J by 8 bases, and 7 bases separated the two germline ends. This CDR3 is CASSHSAGELFF. The CDR3 DNA follows: TGTGCCAGCAGCCATTCGGCTGGGGAGCTGTTTTTT. Full variable domain (rest looked up from reference TRBV14 and TRBJ2-2): EAGVTQFPSHSVIEKGQTVTLRCDPISGHDNLYWYRRVMGKEIKFLLHFVKESKQDESGMPNNRFLAERTGGTYSTLKVQPAELEDSGVYFCASSHSAGELFFGEGSRLTVL.

This clonotype has more than one count but fewer than ten. The genes are TRBV15 and TRBJ1-4, with no clear D. Germline V lookup: CDR1 LNHNV, CDR2 YYDKDF (reference sequence). V lost 0 bases, J lost 10 bases, and 15 bases lay in between. The CDR3 consists of 15 residues. The CDR3 coding sequence is TGTGCCACCAGCAGAGAACGGGGTCGTGTCGGAAAACTGTTTTTT. Protein: CATSRERGRVGKLFF.

This clonotype was observed at least ten times. The chain is built from TRBV27 and TRBJ2-7, with TRBD1 as a possible D gene (6 bases). The CDR3 is made up of 16 amino acids. Looked up from germline, CDR1 is MNHEY and CDR2 is SMNVEV (reference sequence). Trimming removed 5 bases from V and 0 bases from J, with 17 bases in between. The CDR3 spells CASSPRGGTSSYEQYF. DNA of the CDR3: TGTGCCAGCAGTCCACGAGGGGGTACTAGCTCCTACGAGCAGTACTTC.

This clonotype was observed a handful of times. The chain joins TRBV6-6 to TRBJ1-4; D gene uncertain. Germline-derived CDR1 and CDR2 are MNHNY and SVGAGI (reference sequence). The CDR3 totals 14 residues. Between the trimmed V and J ends, which lost 6 bases and 13 bases, there was a span of 21 bases. The CDR3 sequence: CASRRDQVREGLFF. In DNA, the CDR3 is TGTGCCAGCAGGAGGGATCAGGTTCGAGAGGGACTGTTTTTT.

The chain recombines TRBV20-1 with TRBJ2-5; D is perhaps TRBD1 (6 bases). CDR1 DFQATT and CDR2 SNEGSKA come from the germline V gene (reference sequence). Trimming pared 2 bases from V and 1 base from J, leaving 11 bases between. The length of the CDR3 is 14 residues. CDR3 amino acids: CSARWTVSQETQYF. The CDR3 DNA reads as TGCAGTGCTAGATGGACAGTAAGCCAAGAGACCCAGTACTTC.

J is TRBJ2-3 and V is TRBV7-2, with 10 positions matching TRBD1. CDR1 and CDR2 from the germline V gene are SGHTA and FQGNSA. V was pared by 1 base and J by 2 bases, with 3 bases of the junction left unmatched. This CDR3 comprises 16 residues. This CDR3 reads CASSLVGTGVTDTQYF. CDR3 nucleotides: TGTGCCAGCAGCTTAGTGGGGACAGGGGTCACAGATACGCAGTATTTT.

This clonotype was seen at least ten times. This sequence joins TRBV7-3 and TRBJ2-7, with D unresolved. This CDR3 region has 14 residues. From germline, CDR1 is SGHTA and CDR2 FQGTGA. V lost 0 bases, J lost 7 bases, and 13 bases lay in between. CDR3 DNA sequence: TGTGCCAGCAGCTTAACCTCGGACGCGGTGGAGCAGTACTTC. It yields the protein CASSLTSDAVEQYF.

This clonotype was counted between two and nine times. DNA of the CDR3: TGTGCCAGCAGCCAAGAGGAGGGACTAGCGGGAGTTACGCAGTATTTT. It yields the protein CASSQEEGLAGVTQYF. V gene TRBV4-2 combines with J gene TRBJ2-3; 14 nucleotides line up with TRBD2. With 0 bases clipped from V and 8 bases from J, the junction kept 4 bases outside the gene matches. The CDR3 covers 16 residues. CDR1 is LGHNA, CDR2 YNFKEQ, per germline.

In its sample, this clonotype was seen a few times. The chain employs TRBV5-1 and TRBJ2-1; D is perhaps TRBD2 (5 bases). Germline CDR1 and CDR2: SGHRS and YFSETQ. Trimming cost V 4 bases and J 3 bases, with 11 bases left between them. This CDR3 contains 14 residues. This CDR3 reads CASSETRVYNEQFF. The CDR3 nucleotides read TGCGCCAGCAGCGAAACTAGGGTCTACAATGAGCAGTTCTTC.

The chain recombines TRBV6-2 or TRBV6-3 with TRBJ2-1; D unclear. The germline V gene has CDR1 MNHEY and CDR2 SVGEGT. The CDR3 loop spans 13 amino acids. Trimming pared 4 bases from V and 12 bases from J, leaving 16 bases between. DNA of the CDR3: TGTGCCAGCAGTTCCCCCGCTACCCGATGGCAGTTCTTC. Translating it yields CASSSPATRWQFF.

This clonotype was recorded many times. This chain uses TRBV29-1 with TRBJ2-1; tentative D call: TRBD2 (6 bases). The CDR3 is made up of 13 amino acids. The V end lost 4 bases, the J end lost 4 bases, and 11 bases lay between the germline ends. Per the germline V gene, CDR1 is SQVTM and CDR2 is ANQGSEA. CDR3 sequence reads: CSVASSAYNEQFF. The DNA of the CDR3 is TGCAGCGTTGCATCTAGCGCATACAATGAGCAGTTCTTC.

In its sample, this clonotype was seen many times. This chain connects TRBV30 to TRBJ1-1; D not resolved. In germline, CDR1 is GTSNPN, CDR2 SVGIG (reference sequence). CDR3 size: 14 residues. The CDR3 DNA reads as TGTGCTTGGCTGCACCCGGGGAGAGACACTGAAGCTTTCTTT. Its translation is CAWLHPGRDTEAFF. Complete variable domain (other parts from reference TRBV30 and TRBJ1-1): SQTIHQWPATLVQPVGSPLSLECTVEGTSNPNLYWYRQAAGRGLQLLFYSVGIGQISSEVPQNLSASRPQDRQFILSSKKLLLSDSGFYLCAWLHPGRDTEAFFGQGTRLTVV.

This clonotype was seen a few times. The chain employs TRBV6-4 and TRBJ1-2; maybe TRBD1 (5 bases). The germline gives CDR1 MRHNA, CDR2 SNTAGT. V was shortened by 3 bases and J by 6 bases, with 14 bases between the two germline ends. The CDR3 is 14 residues long. The CDR3 here is CASSEADGGHGYTF. DNA of the CDR3: TGTGCCAGCAGTGAAGCCGACGGGGGACATGGCTACACCTTC.

The J gene is TRBJ1-2, the V gene TRBV27; D is uncertain. Germline-derived CDR1 and CDR2 are MNHEY and SMNVEV (reference sequence). The V and J ends lost 3 bases and 4 bases respectively, with 15 bases between them. The CDR3 sequence is 15 residues long. The CDR3 loop is CASSLAASSSYGYTF. CDR3 sequence (DNA): TGTGCCAGCAGTTTGGCAGCTTCATCCTCCTATGGCTACACCTTC.

This chain connects TRBV12-3 or TRBV12-4 to TRBJ2-3; 7 nucleotides match TRBD2. Germline trimming cut 6 bases from V and 7 bases from J; bases unmatched to any gene: 7. CDR3 length equals 13 residues. CDR3 loop: CASSRGTTNTQYF. The CDR3 region has the DNA TGTGCCAGCAGCCGAGGGACTACAAATACGCAGTATTTT.